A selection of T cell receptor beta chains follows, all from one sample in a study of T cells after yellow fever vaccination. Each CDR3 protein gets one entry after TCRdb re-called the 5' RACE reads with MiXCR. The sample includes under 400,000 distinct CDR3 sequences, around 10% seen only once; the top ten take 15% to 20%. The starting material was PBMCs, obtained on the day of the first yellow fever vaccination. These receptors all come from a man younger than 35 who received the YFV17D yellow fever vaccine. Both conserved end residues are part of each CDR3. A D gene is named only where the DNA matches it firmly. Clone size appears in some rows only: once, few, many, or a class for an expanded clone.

CASSLETPYLITDTQYF,TRBV7-8,NA,many
CASSSSYGTGNQPQHF,TRBV7-9,TRBD1,few
CASSEWHNEQFF,TRBV2,NA,few
CASSLDRTGVDTQYF,TRBV12-3/TRBV12-4,TRBD1,many
CASSQVVGTDTGELFF,TRBV4-3,NA,many
CASRRDRSSSYEQYF,TRBV12-3/TRBV12-4,TRBD1,few
CASSDGRGSLGEQYF,TRBV7-9,NA,few
CASSLDPRSDQPQHF,TRBV5-1,NA,few
CASSLVGGTLPTQYF,TRBV5-1,NA,NA
CATSDLRGRNEQFF,TRBV24-1,TRBD1,NA
CASSERGSGLDTQYF,TRBV4-1,NA,NA
CSARDLGALAKNIQYF,TRBV20-1,NA,NA
CASKAAQGAREQYF,TRBV12-3/TRBV12-4,TRBD1,NA
CASSLTRTDTGELFF,TRBV5-4,NA,NA
CASSLGTGVYNEQFF,TRBV7-9,TRBD1,few
CASSLRPTPYNEQFF,TRBV12-3/TRBV12-4,NA,NA
CASSEIGARNEQFF,TRBV6-1,NA,NA
CASSQTQWWGTDTQYF,TRBV5-6,NA,NA
CASIGDTDTQYF,TRBV6-2/TRBV6-3,NA,NA
CASSLFGQGDSNEKLFF,TRBV5-6,NA,NA
CASSSSGGLNTGELFF,TRBV5-1,TRBD2,NA
CAWIGLTEAFF,TRBV30,NA,NA
CASKTMLDTDTQYF,TRBV7-2,NA,few
CASTGSGAYPADTQYF,TRBV4-2,TRBD2,few
CASRASGVGEQFF,TRBV7-2,TRBD2,NA
CASSPQTDYQETQYF,TRBV6-1,NA,few
CASSLAITGGNIQYF,TRBV5-6,TRBD2,few
CASSPTPDRGEQFF,TRBV6-4,TRBD1,NA
CASSLWEYNSPLHF,TRBV7-2,NA,few
CASSTTTAGPYEQYF,TRBV11-2,NA,NA
CASSGAATETQYF,TRBV19,NA,NA
CASSTGTGAEETQYF,TRBV11-1,TRBD1,few
CSAKGRRHSNQPQHF,TRBV20-1,NA,few
CATSARPRGSGEKLFF,TRBV24-1,NA,few
CASSPQGHEQFF,TRBV5-1,NA,few
CASSESTSGGADEQFF,TRBV2,TRBD2,NA
CASSFDPTGFYGYTF,TRBV7-2,NA,NA
CSARGTGASPLHF,TRBV20-1,TRBD1,NA
CSVDNSGDTQYF,TRBV29-1,NA,NA
CASSPSSYTQYF,TRBV11-2,NA,NA
CASSLDLLVGYGYTF,TRBV28,NA,NA
CASSVTNSPLHF,TRBV2,NA,NA
CSARGIYEQYF,TRBV20-1,NA,few
CASRLGQGALNTEAFF,TRBV5-1,TRBD1,NA